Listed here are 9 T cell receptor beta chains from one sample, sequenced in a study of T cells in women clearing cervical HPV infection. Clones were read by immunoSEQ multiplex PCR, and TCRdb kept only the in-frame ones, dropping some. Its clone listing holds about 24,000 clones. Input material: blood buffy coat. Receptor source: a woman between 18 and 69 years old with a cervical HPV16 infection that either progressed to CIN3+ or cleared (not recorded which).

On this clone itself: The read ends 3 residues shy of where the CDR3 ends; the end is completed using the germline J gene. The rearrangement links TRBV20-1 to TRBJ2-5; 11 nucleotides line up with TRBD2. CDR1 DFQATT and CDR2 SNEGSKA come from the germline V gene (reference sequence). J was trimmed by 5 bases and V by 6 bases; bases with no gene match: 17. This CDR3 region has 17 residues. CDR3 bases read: TGCAGTGCAATCCCTAGCGGGAGGTTGGAGGGTTTCGAGACC. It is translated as CSAIPSGRLEGFET. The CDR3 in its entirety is CSAIPSGRLEGFETQYF.

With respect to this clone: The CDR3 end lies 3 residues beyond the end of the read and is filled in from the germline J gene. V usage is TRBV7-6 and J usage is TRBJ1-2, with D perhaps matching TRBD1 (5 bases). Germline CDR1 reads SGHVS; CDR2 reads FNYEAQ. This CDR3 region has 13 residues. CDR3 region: CASSIGTSDDYTF. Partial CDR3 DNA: TGTGCCAGCAGCATAGGGACTAGCGATGAC.

The CDR3 protein is CSAGNNQPQHF. The covered CDR3 bases are TGCAGCGCAGGAAACAATCAGCCC. The chain is built from TRBV29-1 and TRBJ1-5, with no clear D. Read sequence stops 3 residues before the CDR3 end, and the germline J gene provides the missing end. The V end lost 7 bases, the J end lost 3 bases, and 7 bases lay between the germline ends. This CDR3 is built from 11 residues. Germline CDR1 reads SQVTM; CDR2 reads ANQGSEA.

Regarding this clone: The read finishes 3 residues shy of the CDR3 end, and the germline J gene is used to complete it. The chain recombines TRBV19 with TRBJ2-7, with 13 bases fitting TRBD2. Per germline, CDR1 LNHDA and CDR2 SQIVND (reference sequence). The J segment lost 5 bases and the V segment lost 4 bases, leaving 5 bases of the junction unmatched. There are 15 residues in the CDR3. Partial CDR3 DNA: TGTGCCAGTAGTACGCGGACTAGCGGGAGACACGAG. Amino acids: CASSTRTSGRHE. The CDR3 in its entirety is CASSTRTSGRHEQYF.

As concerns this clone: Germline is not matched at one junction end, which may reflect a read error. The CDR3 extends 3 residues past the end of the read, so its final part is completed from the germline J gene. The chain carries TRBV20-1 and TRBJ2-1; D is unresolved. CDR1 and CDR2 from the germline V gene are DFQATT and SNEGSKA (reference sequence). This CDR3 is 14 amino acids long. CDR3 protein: CSARGPFDGNEQFF. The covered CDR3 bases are TGCAGTGCCAGAGGTCCCTTCGACGGGAATGAG.

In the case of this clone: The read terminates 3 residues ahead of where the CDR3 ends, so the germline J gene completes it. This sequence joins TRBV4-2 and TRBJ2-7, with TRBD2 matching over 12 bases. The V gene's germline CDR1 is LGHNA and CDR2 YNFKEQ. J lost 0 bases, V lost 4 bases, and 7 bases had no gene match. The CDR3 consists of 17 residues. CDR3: CASSPVSSGRGSYEQYF. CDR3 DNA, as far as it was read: TGTGCCAGCAGCCCCGTCTCTAGCGGGAGGGGCTCCTACGAG.

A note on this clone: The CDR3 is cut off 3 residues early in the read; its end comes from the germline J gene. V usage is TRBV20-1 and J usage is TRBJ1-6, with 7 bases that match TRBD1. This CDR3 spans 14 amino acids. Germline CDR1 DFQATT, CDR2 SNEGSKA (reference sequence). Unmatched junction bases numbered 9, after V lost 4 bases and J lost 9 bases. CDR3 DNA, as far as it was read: TGCAGTGCTAAGACAGGGTCTTTCGGTTCACCC. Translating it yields CSAKTGSFGSP. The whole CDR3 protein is CSAKTGSFGSPLHF.

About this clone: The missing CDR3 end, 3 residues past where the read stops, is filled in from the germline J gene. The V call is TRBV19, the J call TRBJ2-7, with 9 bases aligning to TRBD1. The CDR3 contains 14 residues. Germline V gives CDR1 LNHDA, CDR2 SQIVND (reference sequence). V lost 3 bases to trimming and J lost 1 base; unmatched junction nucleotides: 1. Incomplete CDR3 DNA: TGTGCCAGTAGTATCGGGACAGGGTCCTACGAG. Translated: CASSIGTGSYE. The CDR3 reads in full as CASSIGTGSYEQYF.

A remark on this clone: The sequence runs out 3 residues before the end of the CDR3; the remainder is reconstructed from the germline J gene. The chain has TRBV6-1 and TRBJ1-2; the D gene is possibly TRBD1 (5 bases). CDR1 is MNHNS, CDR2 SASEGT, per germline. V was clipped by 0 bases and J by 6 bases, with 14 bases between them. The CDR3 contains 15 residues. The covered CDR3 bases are TGTGCCAGCAGTGAAGCCTCCGGACAACTGGATGGC. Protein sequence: CASSEASGQLDG. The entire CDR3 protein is CASSEASGQLDGYTF.